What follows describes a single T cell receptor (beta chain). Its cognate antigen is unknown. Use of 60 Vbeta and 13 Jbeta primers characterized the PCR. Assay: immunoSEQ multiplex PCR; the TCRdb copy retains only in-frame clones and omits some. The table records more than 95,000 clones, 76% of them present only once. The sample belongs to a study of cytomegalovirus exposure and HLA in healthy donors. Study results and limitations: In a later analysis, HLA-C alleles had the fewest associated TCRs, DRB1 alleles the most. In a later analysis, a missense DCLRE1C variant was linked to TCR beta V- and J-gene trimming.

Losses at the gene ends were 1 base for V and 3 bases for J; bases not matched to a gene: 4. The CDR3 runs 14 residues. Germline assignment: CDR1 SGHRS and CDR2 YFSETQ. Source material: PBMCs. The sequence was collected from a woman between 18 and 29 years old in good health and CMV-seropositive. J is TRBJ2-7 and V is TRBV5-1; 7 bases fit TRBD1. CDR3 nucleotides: TGCGCCAGCAGCTTGACAGGGGAATTCTACGAGCAGTACTTC. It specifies CASSLTGEFYEQYF.